The 21 T cell receptor beta chains in this list originate from one sample, sequenced in a study of blood T cell repertoires in COVID-19. TCRdb's copy holds only in-frame clones and misses some; the assay was immunoSEQ multiplex PCR. The table has 90,000 to 120,000 clones, approximately 80% seen once. Source material: peripheral blood. These receptors were collected from a man between 65 and 85 years old with acute or convalescent COVID-19.

This chain joins TRBV7-6 and TRBJ2-7, with a possible D match to TRBD1 (6 bases). Germline CDR1 reads SGHVS; CDR2 reads FNYEAQ. V was pared by 3 bases and J by 0 bases, with 12 bases between. The CDR3 is made up of 15 amino acids. This chain's CDR3 is CASSFSGTNSYEQYF. CDR3 sequence (DNA): TGTGCCAGCAGCTTTTCCGGGACAAACTCCTACGAGCAGTACTTC.

The chain uses TRBV28 and TRBJ1-1, with D possibly TRBD1 on 5 matching bases. From germline, CDR1 is MDHEN and CDR2 SYDVKM. This CDR3 is built from 14 residues. The V end was cut by 6 bases, the J end by 4 bases, with 15 bases between. The CDR3, as DNA: TGTGCCAGCAGGGCGGCCAGCGGGGGCACTGAAGCTTTCTTT. This encodes CASRAASGGTEAFF.

The V and J genes are TRBV19 and TRBJ1-1, with D unresolved. In germline, CDR1 is LNHDA, CDR2 SQIVND (reference sequence). This CDR3 is built from 17 residues. V was shortened by 5 bases and J by 6 bases, with 25 bases between the two germline ends. The CDR3 DNA reads TGTGCCAGTAGTCCACAGCCTGGACTGGGGTCACTGGCTGAAGCTTTCTTT. Its protein is CASSPQPGLGSLAEAFF. The variable domain in full, with the rest retrieved from reference TRBV19 and TRBJ1-1, is DGGITQSPKYLFRKEGQNVTLSCEQNLNHDAMYWYRQDPGQGLRLIYYSQIVNDFQKGDIAEGYSVSREKKESFPLTVTSAQKNPTAFYLCASSPQPGLGSLAEAFFGQGTRLTVV.

The chain joins TRBV27 to TRBJ2-2; the D is unclear. CDR1 and CDR2 (germline): MNHEY, SMNVEV (reference sequence). V gave up 5 bases and J gave up 9 bases, with 16 bases separating them. The CDR3 consists of 14 residues. CDR3 residues: CASSHRRVTRELFF. CDR3 DNA: TGTGCCAGCAGTCATCGTCGAGTTACCCGGGAGCTGTTTTTT.

J is TRBJ1-3 and V is TRBV2, with TRBD1 matching over 8 bases. Looked up from germline, CDR1 is SNHLY and CDR2 is FYNNEI. The CDR3 contains 14 residues. The V and J ends lost 4 bases and 12 bases, in that order; junction bases with no gene match: 11. CDR3 in amino acids: CASSAGGSPYGIYF. The CDR3 DNA reads TGTGCCAGCAGTGCAGGGGGCTCCCCTTACGGCATATATTTT.

CDR3 region: CASSSTGNYNSPLHF. The CDR3 DNA reads TGTGCCAGTAGCAGCACAGGAAACTATAATTCACCCCTCCACTTT. The rearrangement joins TRBV19 to TRBJ1-6; TRBD1 might be the D (5 bases). Germline-derived CDR1 and CDR2 are LNHDA and SQIVND (reference sequence). CDR3 size: 15 residues. Trimming removed 6 bases at V and 3 bases at J, with 12 bases between.

This clone was seen a few times. The chain employs TRBV15 and TRBJ1-1; the D gene is possibly TRBD1 (6 bases). V dropped 10 bases and J dropped 1 base, with 16 bases sitting between them. Germline V gene data show CDR1 as LNHNV and CDR2 as YYDKDF (reference sequence). The CDR3 runs 14 residues. The CDR3: CASSEGGRNTEAFF. The CDR3 DNA is TGTGCCAGTTCAGAGGGGGGGAGGAACACTGAAGCTTTCTTT.

The J gene is TRBJ1-3, the V gene TRBV6-6; no reliable D call. This CDR3 has 14 amino acids. Germline loops: CDR1 MNHNY, CDR2 SVGAGI (reference sequence). Trimming pared 1 base from V and 4 bases from J, leaving 8 bases between. In nucleotides, the CDR3 is TGTGCCAGCAGTTACTATCCCTCCGGAAACACCATATATTTT. As protein: CASSYYPSGNTIYF.

The gene calls are TRBV7-3 and TRBJ2-1, with D maybe TRBD1 (6 bases). Germline-derived CDR1 and CDR2 are SGHTA and FQGTGA. CDR3 length equals 14 residues. The ends were cut back, 4 bases at V and 2 bases at J, with 9 bases in the middle. The CDR3 DNA reads as TGTGCCAGCAGCTCTTCAGGGGCCTACAATGAGCAGTTCTTC. As protein: CASSSSGAYNEQFF. Drawing the rest from reference TRBV7-3 and TRBJ2-1, the complete variable domain is GAGVSQTPSNKVTEKGKYVELRCDPISGHTALYWYRQSLGQGPEFLIYFQGTGAADDSGLPNDRFFAVRPEGSVSTLKIQRTERGDSAVYLCASSSSGAYNEQFFGPGTRLTVL.

The V gene is TRBV10-1, the J gene TRBJ1-1, with D maybe TRBD1 (5 bases). Trimming took 7 bases from V and 3 from J, leaving 18 bases between them. The germline CDR1 and CDR2 sequences are WNHNN and SYGVQD (reference sequence). The CDR3 runs 15 residues. In DNA, the CDR3 is TGCGCCAGCACCCGAGCAGGGTGGAGTGACACTGAAGCTTTCTTT. Its protein is CASTRAGWSDTEAFF.

The chain recombines TRBV18 with TRBJ1-1; 8 positions match TRBD1. The CDR3 runs 15 residues. CDR1 KGHSH and CDR2 LQKENI come from the germline V gene. The V gene end was trimmed by 2 bases and the J gene end by 3 bases; junction bases not matched to a gene: 5. The CDR3 nucleotides are TGTGCCAGCTCACCAGGACAGGGAATGGACACTGAAGCTTTCTTT. It encodes CASSPGQGMDTEAFF.

The rearrangement uses TRBV9 and TRBJ2-7; a weak D match, TRBD1 (6 bases). V lost 3 bases to trimming and J lost 0 bases, with 13 bases between them. Germline V CDR1 and CDR2: SGDLS, YYNGEE. The CDR3 is 15 amino acids. The CDR3 DNA reads TGTGCCAGCAGCGAAACAGGGCTTAGCTCCTACGAGCAGTACTTC. Its translation: CASSETGLSSYEQYF.

V and J are TRBV4-1 and TRBJ1-3; D not certain. CDR1 is MGHRA, CDR2 YSYEKL, per germline. The CDR3 has 13 residues. V lost 4 bases and J lost 2, with 6 bases in between. The DNA of the CDR3 is TGCGCCAGCAGCCGCGGAGCTGGAAACACCATATATTTT. This gives the protein CASSRGAGNTIYF.

The rearrangement links TRBV2 to TRBJ1-1, with D tentatively TRBD1 (6 bases). The CDR3 length is 15 residues. The V end lost 9 bases, the J end lost 3 bases, and 20 bases lay between the germline ends. Germline V gene data show CDR1 as SNHLY and CDR2 as FYNNEI. The CDR3 DNA is TGTGCCAGACAGCGGGGGGCCCTGGGGGACACTGAAGCTTTCTTT. Encoded protein: CARQRGALGDTEAFF.

The rearrangement joins TRBV7-8 to TRBJ1-6, with D unclear. Germline V gene data show CDR1 as SGHVS and CDR2 as FQNEAQ. The CDR3 length is 14 residues. V gave up 4 bases and J gave up 9 bases, with 13 bases separating them. The CDR3 here is CASSSGPLASPLHF. CDR3 DNA sequence: TGTGCCAGCAGCTCAGGTCCACTCGCTTCACCCCTCCACTTT.

This rearrangement joins TRBV6-6 to TRBJ1-2; D remains unclear. The length of the CDR3 is 14 residues. Germline V CDR1 and CDR2: MNHNY, SVGAGI (reference sequence). V lost 3 bases, J lost 1 base, and 9 bases lay in between. This chain's CDR3 is CASSYGQLNYGYTF. The DNA for the CDR3 is TGTGCCAGCAGTTATGGGCAGCTTAACTATGGCTACACCTTC.

The chain is built from TRBV15 and TRBJ1-3; no reliable D call. Trimming left V 4 bases short and J 0 bases short, with 10 bases between. This CDR3 contains 15 residues. The germline V gene has CDR1 LNHNV and CDR2 YYDKDF (reference sequence). The CDR3, as DNA: TGTGCCACCAGCAACGACCGACACTCTGGAAACACCATATATTTT. Protein product: CATSNDRHSGNTIYF.

This sequence joins TRBV27 and TRBJ2-1, with 7 bases matching TRBD2. Germline V gene data show CDR1 as MNHEY and CDR2 as SMNVEV (reference sequence). After removal of 8 bases from V and 7 bases from J, the junction contained 14 bases not matched to a gene. CDR3 length equals 15 residues. CDR3 amino acids: CASPRGDPVGNEQFF. The CDR3 DNA reads as TGTGCCAGCCCTCGGGGGGACCCTGTGGGGAATGAGCAGTTCTTC.

The chain joins TRBV7-2 to TRBJ1-6; TRBD1 agrees at 7 bases. Germline lookup yields CDR1 SGHTA and CDR2 FQGNSA. Germline trimming cut 1 base from V and 4 bases from J; bases unmatched to any gene: 7. The CDR3 sequence is 17 residues long. The CDR3 nucleotides are TGTGCCAGCAGCTTAGTCTCACTGGGACAGTATAATTCACCCCTCCACTTT. Amino acid sequence: CASSLVSLGQYNSPLHF.

This clone turned up a few times. The V call is TRBV29-1, the J call TRBJ2-4, with 8 bases matching TRBD1. The germline V gene has CDR1 SQVTM and CDR2 ANQGSEA. CDR3 length: 14 amino acids. Trimming took 4 bases from V and 8 from J; bases not matched to a gene: 10. Here the CDR3 reads CSVVETGVRDIQYF. DNA of the CDR3: TGCAGCGTTGTGGAGACAGGGGTGAGAGACATTCAGTACTTC. The whole variable domain, remainder taken from reference TRBV29-1 and TRBJ2-4, is SAVISQKPSRDICQRGTSLTIQCQVDSQVTMMFWYRQQPGQSLTLIATANQGSEATYESGFVIDKFPISRPNLTFSTLTVSNMSPEDSSIYLCSVVETGVRDIQYFGAGTRLSVL.

The V and J genes are TRBV2 and TRBJ2-7; D is ambiguous. Germline V CDR1 and CDR2: SNHLY, FYNNEI. V lost 6 bases to trimming and J lost 0 bases, with 15 bases between them. The CDR3 totals 15 residues. The CDR3 DNA follows: TGTGCCAGCAGCCCTAGACTGTCTAACTCCTACGAGCAGTACTTC. Its protein is CASSPRLSNSYEQYF. Looking up the rest from reference TRBV2 and TRBJ2-7 gives the full variable domain: EPEVTQTPSHQVTQMGQEVILRCVPISNHLYFYWYRQILGQKVEFLVSFYNNEISEKSEIFDDQFSVERPDGSNFTLKIRSTKLEDSAMYFCASSPRLSNSYEQYFGPGTRLTVT.